These 28 T cell receptor beta chains share one sample of origin, sequenced in a study. TCRdb fed the reads into MiXCR, producing one record per CDR3 protein. The sample includes about 15,000 distinct CDR3 sequences, around 30% of them seen just once. Sequencing was performed on blood. Receptor source: a human donor.

This clonotype is medium-sized (0.01 to 0.1%) in the sample. The chain carries TRBV4-3 and TRBJ2-7; a weak D match, TRBD1 (6 bases). The germline V and J ends were trimmed by 0 bases and 1 base, with 16 bases remaining between them. This CDR3 comprises 17 residues. The germline V gene has CDR1 LGHNA and CDR2 YSLEER. The CDR3 sequence: CASSQDYYRQDSYEQYF. In DNA, the CDR3 is TGCGCCAGCAGCCAAGATTATTACCGACAGGATTCCTACGAGCAGTACTTC.

The chain couples TRBV27 to TRBJ2-3; TRBD2 might be the D (6 bases). The CDR3 extends over 21 amino acids. Trimming cost V 6 bases and J 4 bases, with 35 bases left between them. Per germline, CDR1 MNHEY and CDR2 SMNVEV (reference sequence). CDR3 in DNA: TGTGCCAGCAGCAGTTCGATAAGCGGCCGCCATGGAGGGAAGTATCCAGATACGCAGTATTTT. Its protein product is CASSSSISGRHGGKYPDTQYF.

This clonotype was counted at least ten times. The J gene is TRBJ2-1, the V gene TRBV4-3; TRBD2 aligns across 9 bases. Looked up from germline, CDR1 is LGHNA and CDR2 is YSLEER. V lost 1 base to trimming and J lost 7 bases; unmatched junction nucleotides: 11. This CDR3 is 17 amino acids long. The CDR3 nucleotides read TGCGCCAGCAGCCAAGGGGGTAGCGGGAGTTTTCTAAATGAGCAGTTCTTC. It is translated as CASSQGGSGSFLNEQFF.

Many counts were recorded for this clonotype. The rearrangement links TRBV29-1 to TRBJ2-7; D ambiguous. Between the trimmed V and J ends, which lost 5 bases and 9 bases, there was a span of 11 bases. Per germline, CDR1 SQVTM and CDR2 ANQGSEA. The CDR3 length is 10 residues. CDR3 in amino acids: CSVRSQTQYF. In DNA form, the CDR3 reads TGCAGCGTTAGATCGCAGACGCAGTACTTC.

About this clonotype itself: A much bigger clone sits one base away, suggesting this may be a read error. The chain uses TRBV4-3 and TRBJ2-1; D is uncertain. The V gene's germline CDR1 is LGHNA and CDR2 YSLEER. Trimming removed 0 bases from V and 9 bases from J, with 12 bases in between. The CDR3 runs 14 residues. The CDR3 loop is CASSQDLFGVEQFF. The CDR3 DNA reads TGCGCCAGCAGCCAAGATCTTTTTGGCGTTGAGCAGTTCTTC.

This clonotype was counted many times. The chain couples TRBV4-2 to TRBJ1-3; the D is unclear. This CDR3 is built from 16 residues. CDR1 LGHNA and CDR2 YNFKEQ come from the germline V gene. The germline V and J ends were trimmed by 0 bases and 3 bases, with 12 bases remaining between them. The CDR3 loop reads CASSQETRGYGNTIYF. The DNA for the CDR3 is TGTGCCAGCAGCCAAGAGACAAGAGGATATGGAAACACCATATATTTT.

This clonotype is medium-sized by share. The chain couples TRBV4-3 to TRBJ1-1; weak D call: TRBD1 (5 bases). Germline assignment: CDR1 LGHNA and CDR2 YSLEER. V was clipped by 2 bases and J by 6 bases, with 16 bases between them. The CDR3 spans 15 residues. The CDR3 region is CASSQIRVGSSEAFF. As DNA, the CDR3 is TGCGCCAGCAGCCAAATCAGGGTGGGATCGTCTGAAGCTTTCTTT.

The sample holds many counts of this clonotype. The chain joins TRBV4-3 to TRBJ1-1, with 8 nucleotides matching TRBD1. Trimming at V came to 3 bases and at J to 5 bases, leaving 8 bases not matched to a gene. Germline V gene lookup returns CDR1 LGHNA and CDR2 YSLEER. The CDR3 length is 15 residues. Here the CDR3 reads CASSHTHRGFTEAFF. In nucleotides, the CDR3 is TGCGCCAGCAGCCACACCCACAGGGGGTTTACTGAAGCTTTCTTT.

In its sample, this clonotype was seen many times. The CDR3 spells CASSSKGNEQYF. The CDR3 coding sequence is TGTGCCAGCAGCTCGAAGGGTAACGAGCAGTACTTC. This chain uses TRBV14 with TRBJ2-7; D ambiguous. The germline V gene encodes CDR1 SGHDN and CDR2 FVKESK. This CDR3 spans 12 amino acids. The V end was cut by 5 bases, the J end by 5 bases, with 10 bases between.

The V call is TRBV12-3 or TRBV12-4, the J call TRBJ1-1; maybe TRBD1 (5 bases). The V gene lost 6 bases and the J gene lost 0 bases, with 11 bases spanning the gap. This CDR3 has 14 residues. In nucleotides, the CDR3 is TGTGCCAGCAGAAGAGGAGGGGTGAACACTGAAGCTTTCTTT. Residues: CASRRGGVNTEAFF.

This clonotype was observed a handful of times. J is TRBJ2-1 and V is TRBV4-1; 10 bases are shared with TRBD2. CDR3 length: 18 amino acids. Unmatched junction bases numbered 15, after V lost 0 bases and J lost 10 bases. Germline V gives CDR1 MGHRA, CDR2 YSYEKL. The CDR3 here is CASSQDKPSGSASAEQFF. In DNA form, the CDR3 reads TGCGCCAGCAGCCAAGATAAACCTAGCGGGAGTGCCTCGGCGGAGCAGTTCTTC.

The rearrangement joins TRBV29-1 to TRBJ1-5; 7 bases fit TRBD1. Germline V CDR1 and CDR2: SQVTM, ANQGSEA. The CDR3 covers 13 residues. V lost 4 bases to trimming and J lost 2 bases; unmatched junction nucleotides: 2. This CDR3 reads CSVGGQRNQPQHF. The CDR3 region has the DNA TGCAGCGTTGGGGGACAGCGCAATCAGCCCCAGCATTTT.

This clonotype qualifies as medium-sized. The rearrangement uses TRBV28 and TRBJ2-7; D uncertain. The CDR3 is 14 residues long. Germline lookup yields CDR1 MDHEN and CDR2 SYDVKM. With 7 bases removed from V and 4 bases from J, the gap between germline ends came to 17 bases. The CDR3 here is CASTGVAVGYEQYF. CDR3 sequence (DNA): TGTGCCAGCACCGGAGTTGCCGTTGGTTACGAGCAGTACTTC.

J is TRBJ1-1 and V is TRBV12-3 or TRBV12-4; the match to TRBD1 covers 7 bases. Trimming at V came to 7 bases and at J to 0 bases, leaving 5 bases not matched to a gene. The CDR3 loop spans 14 amino acids. The CDR3 DNA reads as TGTGCCAGCACCGTAGGGGGCTTGAACACTGAAGCTTTCTTT. Its translation is CASTVGGLNTEAFF.

This clonotype was recorded many times. This chain links TRBV18 with TRBJ1-5; a possible D gene is TRBD1 (5 bases). The CDR3 has 13 amino acids. V shed 4 bases and J shed 1 base, with 5 bases lying between them. Germline CDR1 is KGHSH and CDR2 is LQKENI. The CDR3, as DNA: TGTGCCAGCTCACAGGGGAGCAATCAGCCCCAGCATTTT. It yields the protein CASSQGSNQPQHF.

In this sample, this clonotype is medium-sized. DNA for the CDR3: TGTGCCAGCAGCCAAGAATCAGGAGGAATCTCTGGAAACACCATATATTTT. Amino acid sequence: CASSQESGGISGNTIYF. V and J are TRBV4-2 and TRBJ1-3; no definite D call. V dropped 0 bases and J dropped 0 bases, with 12 bases sitting between them. Per the germline V gene, CDR1 is LGHNA and CDR2 is YNFKEQ. This CDR3 region has 17 residues.

This clonotype was counted ten times or more. This sequence joins TRBV5-4 and TRBJ2-5; 7 positions agree with TRBD2. CDR1 and CDR2 (germline): SGHNT, YYREEE (reference sequence). CDR3 length equals 14 residues. V lost 0 bases to trimming and J lost 4 bases; unmatched junction nucleotides: 3. The CDR3 loop reads CASSLGASGETQYF. CDR3 DNA: TGTGCCAGCAGCTTGGGTGCTAGCGGAGAGACCCAGTACTTC.

In this sample, this clonotype is medium-sized. The V and J genes are TRBV6-2 or TRBV6-3 and TRBJ2-1; possible D gene TRBD2, 6 bases. The CDR3 runs to 14 residues. Per germline, CDR1 MNHEY and CDR2 SVGEGT. With 7 bases removed from V and 5 bases from J, the gap between germline ends came to 15 bases. The CDR3 DNA sequence: TGTGCCAGCAACCTCTCGGGACTGCACAATGAGCAGTTCTTC. Amino acid sequence: CASNLSGLHNEQFF.

This clonotype showed up just once. A much larger clone lies one base from this, so it may be a read error. This chain connects TRBV4-3 to TRBJ1-1; TRBD1 is a possible D gene (5 bases). The germline gives CDR1 LGHNA, CDR2 YSLEER. There are 15 residues in the CDR3. Trimming took 4 bases from V and 1 from J, leaving 13 bases between them. The CDR3 nucleotides are TGCGCCAGCAGCCCAGACCGGACAACGAACACTGAAGCTTTCTTT. It translates to CASSPDRTTNTEAFF.

This clonotype was recorded at least ten times. The chain employs TRBV4-3 and TRBJ2-1, with 8 bases identical to TRBD1. Trimming took 2 bases from V and 7 from J; bases not matched to a gene: 16. The germline V gene has CDR1 LGHNA and CDR2 YSLEER. This CDR3 region has 18 residues. The CDR3 DNA follows: TGCGCCAGCAGCCAATACCTCCTCCCAGGGGGCGCATCTAATGAGCAGTTCTTC. It yields the protein CASSQYLLPGGASNEQFF.

Worth noting for this clonotype: Since a much larger clone is just one base distant, this may be a read error. The gene calls are TRBV18 and TRBJ2-5; D gene uncertain. CDR3 length equals 13 residues. Germline-derived CDR1 and CDR2 are KGHSH and LQKENI. CDR3 DNA sequence: TGTGACAGCTCACCACCGGTTGTCGAGACCCAGTACTTC. Amino acid sequence: CDSSPPVVETQYF.

V and J are TRBV20-1 and TRBJ1-6; D uncertain. The germline V and J ends were trimmed by 6 bases and 9 bases, with 12 bases remaining between them. This CDR3 comprises 12 residues. Germline CDR1 DFQATT, CDR2 SNEGSKA (reference sequence). CDR3 in DNA: TGCAGTGCCGCCCCGCCTTTTTCACCCCTCCACTTT. It codes for CSAAPPFSPLHF.

V and J are TRBV3-1 and TRBJ2-5, with 9 bases fitting TRBD1. Trimming removed 3 bases from V and 3 bases from J; junction bases left unmatched: 5. Germline-derived CDR1 and CDR2 are LGHDT and YNNKEL (reference sequence). CDR3 length: 15 amino acids. This CDR3 reads CASSHGGTGKETQYF. The DNA of the CDR3 is TGTGCCAGCAGCCATGGAGGGACAGGGAAAGAGACCCAGTACTTC.

This clonotype was counted between two and nine times. The chain couples TRBV4-3 to TRBJ1-2; possibly TRBD1 for D (6 bases). This CDR3 spans 15 amino acids. Trimming took 0 bases from V and 8 from J, leaving 16 bases between them. CDR1 LGHNA and CDR2 YSLEER come from the germline V gene. The CDR3 spells CASSQDSQGRYGYTF. As DNA, the CDR3 is TGCGCCAGCAGCCAAGATAGCCAGGGGCGTTACGGCTACACCTTC.

By its share, this clonotype is medium-sized. The chain joins TRBV18 to TRBJ2-3, with a weak D call TRBD1 (6 bases). V was shortened by 5 bases and J by 3 bases, with 12 bases between the two germline ends. The CDR3 extends over 14 amino acids. Per the germline V gene, CDR1 is KGHSH and CDR2 is LQKENI. The CDR3 region is CASSSTGTTDTQYF. In DNA form, the CDR3 reads TGTGCCAGCTCATCGACAGGCACGACAGATACGCAGTATTTT.

By its share, this clonotype is medium-sized. The chain employs TRBV20-1 and TRBJ2-1; D is uncertain. The germline gives CDR1 DFQATT, CDR2 SNEGSKA (reference sequence). This CDR3 has 15 residues. V was trimmed by 4 bases and J by 2 bases, leaving 15 bases between them. The CDR3 DNA reads as TGCAGTGCTATACTCGTGGCGGCGACCTACAATGAGCAGTTCTTC. It specifies CSAILVAATYNEQFF.

This clonotype appeared once. CDR3: CASSQESPGPQHF. The CDR3 DNA reads TGCGCCAGCAGCCAAGAAAGCCCAGGGCCCCAGCATTTT. The V gene is TRBV4-3, the J gene TRBJ1-5; D not certain. CDR1 LGHNA and CDR2 YSLEER come from the germline V gene. Deletions cut 0 bases from V and 9 bases from J, with 9 bases between. The CDR3 has 13 amino acids.

The V and J genes are TRBV20-1 and TRBJ2-7, with unresolved D. Trimming took 3 bases from V and 3 from J, leaving 6 bases between them. Germline-derived CDR1 and CDR2 are DFQATT and SNEGSKA (reference sequence). The CDR3 loop spans 11 amino acids. The CDR3 coding sequence is TGCAGTGCTAGCGGAGTCTACGAGCAGTACTTC. This encodes CSASGVYEQYF.